Given below is one T cell receptor (beta chain) in context. This sample is drawn from a study of CD8 T cells in Susac syndrome. CDR1 is DFQATT and CDR2 is SNEGSKA in the germline V gene (reference sequence). This CDR3 spans 13 amino acids. The junction had 7 bases not matched to a gene; V was cut back by 6 bases and J by 5 bases. When the RNA was reverse transcribed, random hexamers were used with an input of 0.5 to 1 ug. Via MiXCR, TCRdb re-called the immunoSEQ multiplex PCR reads, giving one row per CDR3 protein. This sample yields roughly 220,000 distinct CDR3 sequences, of which roughly 93% are seen a single time; 0.15% belongs to the top ten.

The rearrangement links TRBV20-1 to TRBJ2-7, with 10 bases lining up with TRBD1. This receptor was identified in a human donor with Susac syndrome. Sequencing input: CD4+ T cells from PBMCs. CDR3 region: CSAGDRGANEQYF. CDR3 sequence (DNA): TGCAGTGCAGGGGACAGGGGCGCCAACGAGCAGTACTTC.